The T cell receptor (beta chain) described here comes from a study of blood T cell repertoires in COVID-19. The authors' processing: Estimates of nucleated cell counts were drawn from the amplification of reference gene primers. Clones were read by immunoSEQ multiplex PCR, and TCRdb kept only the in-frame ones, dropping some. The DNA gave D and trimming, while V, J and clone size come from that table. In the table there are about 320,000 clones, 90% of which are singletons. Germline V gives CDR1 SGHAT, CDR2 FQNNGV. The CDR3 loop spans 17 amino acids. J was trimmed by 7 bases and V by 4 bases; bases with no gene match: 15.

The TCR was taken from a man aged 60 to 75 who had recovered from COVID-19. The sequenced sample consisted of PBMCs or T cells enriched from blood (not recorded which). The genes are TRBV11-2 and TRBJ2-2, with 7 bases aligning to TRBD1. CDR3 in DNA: TGTGCCAGCAGCTCGGTAGCGACACAGGGGTTGGGCGGGGAGCTGTTTTTT. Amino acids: CASSSVATQGLGGELFF. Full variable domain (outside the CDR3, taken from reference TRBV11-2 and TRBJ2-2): EAGVAQSPRYKIIEKRQSVAFWCNPISGHATLYWYQQILGQGPKLLIQFQNNGVVDDSQLPKDRFSAERLKGVDSTLKIQPAKLEDSAVYLCASSSVATQGLGGELFFGEGSRLTVL.